Each of the 24 T cell receptor beta chains below was sequenced from the same sample in a study of blood T cell repertoires in COVID-19. The assay was immunoSEQ multiplex PCR, and TCRdb's table has in-frame clones only and misses some. The top ten clones hold 13% to 15% of a sample with 50,000 to 75,000 clones, around four fifths of them seen once. The material sequenced was peripheral blood. These TCRs come from a man in his sixties with COVID-19, enrolled during active disease.

The chain uses TRBV21-1 and TRBJ2-1; TRBD2 reflects the table's D call only, with no check against the DNA. TRBV21-1 is listed as a pseudogene. The CDR3 sequence is 14 residues long. In nucleotides, the CDR3 is TGTGCCAGCAGCAAAAGCTGGCGGGGCAATGAGCAGTTCTTC. Translated, it gives CASSKSWRGNEQFF.

The rearrangement links TRBV7-2 to TRBJ1-2, with 9 bases fitting TRBD1. With V trimmed by 4 bases and J by 6 bases, 6 bases remained unmatched. Germline V CDR1 and CDR2: SGHTA, FQGNSA. CDR3 size: 14 residues. The CDR3 DNA follows: TGTGCCAGCAGCTACCGGACAGGGGAAGATGGCTACACCTTC. Its translation: CASSYRTGEDGYTF.

The chain uses TRBV19 and TRBJ2-1; 10 bases map to TRBD2. J lost 6 bases, V lost 6 bases, and 14 bases had no gene match. CDR1 and CDR2 (germline): LNHDA, SQIVND (reference sequence). CDR3 length: 17 residues. The CDR3 region is CASRAPSSGRASNEQFF. CDR3 DNA sequence: TGTGCCAGTAGGGCTCCTTCGAGCGGGAGGGCCTCCAATGAGCAGTTCTTC.

J is TRBJ2-2 and V is TRBV6-5; 8 nucleotides agree with TRBD1. V lost 10 bases and J lost 6; bases outside the gene matches: 13. Germline-derived CDR1 and CDR2 are MNHEY and SVGAGI. The CDR3 covers 15 residues. CDR3: CATRLEQGAPGELFF. CDR3 in DNA: TGTGCCACTCGCCTGGAGCAGGGGGCGCCCGGGGAGCTGTTTTTT.

The chain employs TRBV12-3 or TRBV12-4 and TRBJ2-5; D might be TRBD1 (6 bases). The CDR3 extends over 12 amino acids. The V end was cut by 8 bases, the J end by 4 bases, with 11 bases between. The CDR3 is CASGTMRETQYF. CDR3 sequence (DNA): TGTGCCAGCGGGACAATGAGAGAGACCCAGTACTTC.

The CDR3 DNA follows: TGTGCCAGTAGTCCCAGGACAGGGGGCCAAGCTTTCTTT. Encoded protein: CASSPRTGGQAFF. The chain couples TRBV19 to TRBJ1-1; the match to TRBD1 covers 11 bases. This CDR3 contains 13 residues. V gave up 5 bases and J gave up 9 bases; unmatched junction bases: 5. In germline, CDR1 is LNHDA, CDR2 SQIVND (reference sequence). Full variable domain (rest looked up from reference TRBV19 and TRBJ1-1): DGGITQSPKYLFRKEGQNVTLSCEQNLNHDAMYWYRQDPGQGLRLIYYSQIVNDFQKGDIAEGYSVSREKKESFPLTVTSAQKNPTAFYLCASSPRTGGQAFFGQGTRLTVV.

This chain links TRBV28 with TRBJ2-5; perhaps TRBD2 as D (7 bases). The germline gives CDR1 MDHEN, CDR2 SYDVKM. The CDR3 is 15 residues long. Trimming removed 7 bases from V and 4 bases from J, with 19 bases in between. The CDR3 DNA follows: TGTGCCAGCAACTACCTCCTGGGGGGGGCAGAGACCCAGTACTTC. It yields the protein CASNYLLGGAETQYF.

The rearrangement links TRBV5-1 to TRBJ1-1, with 7 bases lining up with TRBD1. J was trimmed by 1 base and V by 5 bases; bases with no gene match: 5. The germline gives CDR1 SGHRS, CDR2 YFSETQ. There are 14 residues in the CDR3. CDR3: CASRTGQTNTEAFF. In DNA form, the CDR3 reads TGCGCCAGCAGGACGGGACAGACGAACACTGAAGCTTTCTTT.

The V call is TRBV7-2, the J call TRBJ2-7; 10 nucleotides line up with TRBD1. CDR3 size: 16 residues. Germline CDR1 SGHTA, CDR2 FQGNSA. With V trimmed by 1 base and J by 2 bases, 5 bases remained unmatched. Here the CDR3 reads CASSLGSGTGAYEQYF. CDR3 nucleotide sequence: TGTGCCAGCAGCTTAGGGTCGGGGACAGGGGCCTACGAGCAGTACTTC.

V is TRBV6-5 and J is TRBJ2-7, with 8 bases matching TRBD2. The CDR3 contains 14 residues. With 6 bases clipped from V and 1 base from J, the junction kept 5 bases outside the gene matches. The germline V gene encodes CDR1 MNHEY and CDR2 SVGAGI. CDR3 in amino acids: CASRTGGRSYEQYF. The CDR3 nucleotides read TGTGCCAGCAGGACGGGGGGGCGATCCTACGAGCAGTACTTC.

The chain carries TRBV5-4 and TRBJ1-3; 10 bases are shared with TRBD1. Germline CDR1 SGHNT, CDR2 YYREEE (reference sequence). The CDR3 covers 17 residues. The J segment lost 0 bases and the V segment lost 0 bases, leaving 3 bases of the junction unmatched. The CDR3 sequence: CASSLGTGGTSGNTIYF. In DNA form, the CDR3 reads TGTGCCAGCAGCTTGGGGACAGGGGGGACCTCTGGAAACACCATATATTTT.

The rearrangement links TRBV11-3 to TRBJ2-7; a weak D match, TRBD2 (6 bases). The CDR3 has 15 residues. CDR1 is SGHNT, CDR2 YENEEA, per germline. Trimming took off 3 bases at V and 0 bases at J, with 12 bases between the two ends. The CDR3 is CASSFRAGFSYEQYF. DNA for the CDR3: TGTGCCAGCAGCTTCCGGGCGGGGTTCTCCTACGAGCAGTACTTC.

Here the CDR3 DNA reads TGTGCCAGTAGTATTCCGGGACAGGGAGGGTCCGAGCAGTACTTC. Translation: CASSIPGQGGSEQYF. The genes are TRBV19 and TRBJ2-7; 9 positions match TRBD1. The V segment lost 3 bases and the J segment 6 bases; nucleotides outside the gene matches: 9. The V gene's germline CDR1 is LNHDA and CDR2 SQIVND (reference sequence). This CDR3 region has 15 residues.

This clone occurred once. V usage is TRBV6-1 and J usage is TRBJ1-4; no clear D. V lost 2 bases, J lost 8 bases, and 9 bases lay in between. This CDR3 is 13 amino acids long. The germline V gene has CDR1 MNHNS and CDR2 SASEGT. The CDR3 nucleotides read TGTGCCAGCAGTGAACGGGGTAGGGAAAAACTGTTTTTT. This translates into CASSERGREKLFF.

This clone was counted a few times. The V gene is TRBV6-5, the J gene TRBJ2-2; TRBD1 is a possible D gene (6 bases). The length of the CDR3 is 16 residues. V was clipped by 0 bases and J by 5 bases, with 13 bases between them. The germline V gene encodes CDR1 MNHEY and CDR2 SVGAGI. Here the CDR3 reads CASSYSRGKGTGELFF. In DNA, the CDR3 is TGTGCCAGCAGTTACTCAAGGGGGAAAGGAACCGGGGAGCTGTTTTTT.

The chain couples TRBV28 to TRBJ2-3; no definite D call. CDR1 MDHEN and CDR2 SYDVKM come from the germline V gene. V shed 6 bases and J shed 0 bases, with 7 bases lying between them. The length of the CDR3 is 13 residues. The CDR3 DNA reads as TGTGCCAGCAGACTATCTAGCACAGATACGCAGTATTTT. The encoded protein is CASRLSSTDTQYF.

This chain joins TRBV11-3 and TRBJ1-3; D remains ambiguous. The CDR3 runs 16 residues. The germline gives CDR1 SGHNT, CDR2 YENEEA. Trimming shortened V by 5 bases and J by 1 base, and 15 bases separated the two germline ends. The CDR3 is CASSRLSAESGNTIYF. The CDR3 nucleotides read TGTGCCAGCAGCCGGCTCTCGGCGGAATCTGGAAACACCATATATTTT.

The rearrangement joins TRBV29-1 to TRBJ1-1, with D perhaps TRBD1 (5 bases). This CDR3 is built from 16 residues. Germline CDR1 is SQVTM and CDR2 is ANQGSEA. V lost 7 bases to trimming and J lost 4 bases, with 25 bases between them. CDR3 loop: CSAQGGRRPGGTEAFF. CDR3 DNA sequence: TGCAGCGCTCAGGGAGGCCGGAGACCTGGGGGCACTGAAGCTTTCTTT.

The rearrangement joins TRBV19 to TRBJ2-7; D is possibly TRBD1 (7 bases). The CDR3 consists of 16 residues. In germline, CDR1 is LNHDA, CDR2 SQIVND (reference sequence). V was trimmed by 1 base and J by 2 bases, leaving 15 bases between them. CDR3 sequence reads: CASSIGRGTVAYEQYF. The DNA for the CDR3 is TGTGCCAGTAGTATAGGTCGCGGGACAGTGGCCTACGAGCAGTACTTC. The full variable domain, with the rest looked up from reference TRBV19 and TRBJ2-7, is DGGITQSPKYLFRKEGQNVTLSCEQNLNHDAMYWYRQDPGQGLRLIYYSQIVNDFQKGDIAEGYSVSREKKESFPLTVTSAQKNPTAFYLCASSIGRGTVAYEQYFGPGTRLTVT.

The genes are TRBV18 and TRBJ2-5; the match to TRBD2 covers 11 bases. From germline, CDR1 is KGHSH and CDR2 LQKENI. This CDR3 is 15 amino acids long. The V and J ends lost 2 bases and 2 bases, in that order; junction bases with no gene match: 1. The CDR3 is CASSPGTSGQETQYF. As DNA, the CDR3 is TGTGCCAGCTCACCAGGGACTAGCGGACAAGAGACCCAGTACTTC.

This chain uses TRBV2 with TRBJ1-1; no firm D call. CDR1 SNHLY and CDR2 FYNNEI come from the germline V gene. The CDR3 contains 13 residues. Trimming took off 7 bases at V and 0 bases at J, with 9 bases between the two ends. CDR3 coding DNA: TGTGCCAGCACCTTACAGTTGAACACTGAAGCTTTCTTT. This gives the protein CASTLQLNTEAFF. Together with reference TRBV2 and TRBJ1-1, the CDR3 gives the full variable domain: EPEVTQTPSHQVTQMGQEVILRCVPISNHLYFYWYRQILGQKVEFLVSFYNNEISEKSEIFDDQFSVERPDGSNFTLKIRSTKLEDSAMYFCASTLQLNTEAFFGQGTRLTVV.

J is TRBJ2-5 and V is TRBV27; D call uncertain. The V gene lost 0 bases and the J gene lost 7 bases, with 12 bases spanning the gap. The germline V gene encodes CDR1 MNHEY and CDR2 SMNVEV (reference sequence). The CDR3 extends over 14 amino acids. This chain's CDR3 is CASSLSSARGTQYF. In nucleotides, the CDR3 is TGTGCCAGCAGTTTATCGTCCGCCCGCGGGACCCAGTACTTC.

V and J are TRBV7-2 and TRBJ2-1; D is ambiguous. CDR1 and CDR2 (germline): SGHTA, FQGNSA. This CDR3 is 16 amino acids long. Trimming cost V 6 bases and J 5 bases, with 20 bases left between them. Written as DNA, the CDR3 is TGTGCCAGCAGTCCTGTCCTATCCCCCCTGAACAATGAGCAGTTCTTC. Protein: CASSPVLSPLNNEQFF.

The gene calls are TRBV27 and TRBJ2-3, with 8 nucleotides matching TRBD1. Germline loops: CDR1 MNHEY, CDR2 SMNVEV (reference sequence). V shed 3 bases and J 5 bases; nucleotides not matched to a gene: 7. This CDR3 is 15 amino acids long. CDR3 bases: TGTGCCAGCAGTTTCTGGACAGGGCTCGAAGATACGCAGTATTTT. Translating gives CASSFWTGLEDTQYF.